This is a list of T cell receptor beta chains from one sample in a study of T-cell memory formation after mild COVID-19. TCRdb re-called the 5' RACE reads through MiXCR, storing one row per CDR3 protein. This sample has a few hundred thousand distinct CDR3 sequences, with approximately 25% found just once. The specimen sequenced was PBMCs or a T cell subset sorted from them (not recorded which). The origin of the receptors is an adult woman who had mild COVID-19 (a few samples of this study predate the infection). Cell type and time point are not known. CDR3s include the opening cysteine and the closing phenylalanine or tryptophan. D genes are given only for firm matches. Part of the rows lack a size; the others show once, few, many or a class for expanded clones.

cdr3_aa cdr3_nt v_call d_call j_call clone_size
CASSLSDAGLEELFF TGTGCCAGCAGCTTATCGGACGCGGGACTAGAGGAGCTGTTTTTT TRBV7-9 TRBD2 TRBJ2-2 NA
CSAAGTGYEQYF TGCAGTGCTGCCGGGACAGGCTACGAGCAGTACTTC TRBV20-1 TRBD1 TRBJ2-7 NA
CASSYPGGQETQYF TGTGCCAGCAGTTACCCTGGGGGCCAAGAGACCCAGTACTTC TRBV6-6 NA TRBJ2-5 NA
CASSRLGTGELFF TGTGCCAGCAGCCGCCTGGGCACCGGGGAGCTGTTTTTT TRBV7-3 NA TRBJ2-2 many
CASSDHKPGGADTQYF TGTGCCAGCAGCGACCACAAGCCCGGGGGGGCAGATACGCAGTATTTT TRBV13 TRBD2 TRBJ2-3 few
CASGGTGERSYEQYF TGCGCCAGCGGCGGTACAGGGGAGAGGAGCTACGAGCAGTACTTC TRBV4-1 TRBD1 TRBJ2-7 NA
CASSLGVRGRTDTQYF TGTGCCAGCAGCTTAGGGGTGCGGGGACGCACAGATACGCAGTATTTT TRBV7-6 NA TRBJ2-3 few
CASSMGQGASEQYF TGTGCCAGTAGTATGGGACAGGGGGCTAGCGAGCAGTACTTC TRBV19 TRBD1 TRBJ2-7 NA
CASSKGTGVSEQYF TGTGCCAGCAGTAAAGGGACAGGGGTAAGCGAGCAGTACTTC TRBV2 TRBD1 TRBJ2-7 NA
CASSSPGHEKLFF TGTGCCAGCAGCTCCCCTGGACACGAAAAACTGTTTTTT TRBV7-9 NA TRBJ1-4 NA
CASSRDRGREPQHF TGTGCCAGCAGTCGGGACAGGGGGAGGGAACCCCAGCATTTT TRBV12-3/TRBV12-4 TRBD1 TRBJ1-5 few
CASSYPIQFYSSYEQYF TGTGCCAGCAGTTACCCCATCCAATTTTACAGCTCCTACGAGCAGTACTTC TRBV6-2/TRBV6-3 NA TRBJ2-7 NA
CASTSLPGDGYTF TGTGCCAGCACCTCCCTCCCGGGCGATGGCTACACCTTC TRBV7-9 NA TRBJ1-2 NA
CASSFTTGRTGVYEQYF TGCGCCAGCAGCTTTACCACCGGGAGGACAGGGGTATACGAGCAGTACTTC TRBV5-1 TRBD1 TRBJ2-7 NA
CASSPSAGEQYF TGTGCCAGCTCACCGAGTGCGGGCGAGCAGTACTTC TRBV18 NA TRBJ2-7 NA
CASRFDGIGELFF TGTGCCAGCAGATTTGATGGGATCGGGGAGCTGTTTTTT TRBV6-5 NA TRBJ2-2 NA
CASSLGQGRNGYTF TGTGCCAGCAGCTTGGGACAGGGAAGGAATGGCTACACCTTC TRBV7-2 TRBD1 TRBJ1-2 NA
CASSSTNFRVGETQYF TGTGCCAGCAGCTCGACCAACTTCAGGGTAGGGGAGACCCAGTACTTC TRBV5-6 NA TRBJ2-5 many
CSPYRGTEAFF TGCAGCCCATACAGGGGCACTGAAGCTTTCTTT TRBV29-1 TRBD1 TRBJ1-1 many
CSVAPGTGGSYEQYF TGCAGCGTGGCACCCGGGACAGGAGGCTCCTACGAGCAGTACTTC TRBV29-1 TRBD1 TRBJ2-7 few
CASSRTSGANTGELFF TGTGCCAGCAGTCGCACTAGCGGAGCGAACACCGGGGAGCTGTTTTTT TRBV2 TRBD2 TRBJ2-2 few
CASSFPDRSYNEQFF TGTGCCAGCAGCTTCCCCGACAGATCCTACAATGAGCAGTTCTTC TRBV5-5 NA TRBJ2-1 few
CASLAAQNTEAFF TGTGCCAGTTTGGCGGCCCAGAACACTGAAGCTTTCTTT TRBV7-2 NA TRBJ1-1 NA
CASSLISAAGTGAHTF TGTGCCAGCAGCTTAATTTCAGCGGCGGGGACTGGGGCCCACACCTTC TRBV7-3 NA TRBJ1-2 few
CASSPPLGQRMNTEAFF TGTGCCAGCAGCCCCCCCCTGGGACAGCGTATGAACACTGAAGCTTTCTTT TRBV7-9 TRBD1 TRBJ1-1 few
CASSWDGSTDTQYF TGTGCCAGCAGTTGGGACGGGAGCACAGATACGCAGTATTTT TRBV7-9 NA TRBJ2-3 NA
CAIRRWDMPYEQYF TGTGCCATCAGGAGGTGGGACATGCCCTACGAGCAGTACTTC TRBV10-3 NA TRBJ2-7 NA
CASSVGRGREKLFF TGTGCCAGCAGCGTAGGAAGGGGCCGCGAAAAACTGTTTTTT TRBV9 NA TRBJ1-4 NA
CASSERGSAYEQYF TGTGCCAGCAGTGAGCGGGGTTCGGCCTACGAGCAGTACTTC TRBV25-1 NA TRBJ2-7 NA
CASSGFGNEQFF TGTGCCAGCAGTGGCTTTGGCAATGAGCAGTTCTTC TRBV2 NA TRBJ2-1 NA
CASSLGQGYPYEQYF TGTGCCAGCAGCTTGGGACAGGGGTACCCCTACGAGCAGTACTTC TRBV5-6 TRBD1 TRBJ2-7 few
CASSEDRYEQYF TGCGCCAGCAGCGAAGACCGGTACGAGCAGTACTTC TRBV5-1 NA TRBJ2-7 NA
CASSFGLGTNTGELFF TGTGCCAGCAGTTTTGGTCTAGGGACAAACACCGGGGAGCTGTTTTTT TRBV12-3/TRBV12-4 NA TRBJ2-2 NA
CASSEGQGYSYEQYF TGTGCCAGCAGTGAGGGACAGGGTTATTCCTACGAGCAGTACTTC TRBV2 TRBD1 TRBJ2-7 NA